These T cell receptor beta chains were read from a single sample in a study of T cells in Graves' hyperthyroidism and ophthalmopathy. TCRdb passed the multiplex PCR reads through MiXCR, listing each CDR3 protein once. Here the sample spans some 600,000 distinct CDR3 sequences, over 11% being singletons. The source material was blood. The receptors shown here come from a woman aged 25-40 years with Graves' hyperthyroidism that later progressed to Graves' ophthalmopathy. Both conserved end residues are part of each CDR3. D genes are given only for firm matches. Only some rows state a clone size, as once, few, many or a class for expanded clones.

>many|TRBV19|.|TRBJ1-5|15
TGTGCCAGTAGTCAGGGGCCTCATAGCAATCAGCCCCAGCATTTT
CASSQGPHSNQPQHF
>few|TRBV27|TRBD1|TRBJ2-6|17
TGTGCCAGCAGTTTGACAGGGGGCGCATCTGGGGCCAACGTCCTGACTTTC
CASSLTGGASGANVLTF
>many|TRBV5-1|.|TRBJ1-1|14
TGCGCCAGCAGCTTGGGGGCGGAAAGCACTGAAGCTTTCTTT
CASSLGAESTEAFF
>.|TRBV10-3|.|TRBJ2-1|15
TGTGCCATCAGTGAGTCAACAGGGTCCTACAATGGGCAGTTCTTC
CAISESTGSYNGQFF
>many|TRBV30|.|TRBJ2-1|13
TGTGCCTGGAGGGATGGACACTACAATGAGCAGTTCTTC
CAWRDGHYNEQFF
>.|TRBV28|.|TRBJ1-1|15
TGTGCCAGCAGTTTCCTAAAGGGGGTGAACACTGAAGCTTTCTTT
CASSFLKGVNTEAFF
>many|TRBV20-1|.|TRBJ2-3|13
TGCAGTGCTAGCCGACCCGGAGCAGATACGCAGTATTTT
CSASRPGADTQYF
>many|TRBV27|.|TRBJ1-4|15
TGTGCCAGCAGTTCAATGAGGGACTCCGTCGAAAAACTGTTTTTT
CASSSMRDSVEKLFF
>.|TRBV30|TRBD1|TRBJ1-1|13
TGTGCCTGGGACAGGGGGCAGGTTACTGAAGCTTTCTTT
CAWDRGQVTEAFF
>many|TRBV19|.|TRBJ2-7|13
TGTGCCAGTAGTGGGTCGACGATGTACGAGCAGTACTTC
CASSGSTMYEQYF
>few|TRBV25-1|.|TRBJ1-1|13
TGTGCCAGCAGCGCGGGTCAGGGCACTGAAGCTTTCTTT
CASSAGQGTEAFF
>many|TRBV12-3/TRBV12-4|.|TRBJ2-2|16
TGTGCCAGCAGTGGACCTCGGGAGAGCATATCCGGGGAGCTGTTTTTT
CASSGPRESISGELFF
>many|TRBV28|TRBD1|TRBJ1-3|14
TGTGCCAGCATACCAGGGGGGTCTGGAAACACCATATATTTT
CASIPGGSGNTIYF
>many|TRBV6-2/TRBV6-3|.|TRBJ2-2|16
TGTGCCAGCAGTAACCCCTCTAGAGTGAACACCGGGGAGCTGTTTTTT
CASSNPSRVNTGELFF
>many|TRBV20-1|TRBD1|TRBJ2-6|17
TGCAGTGCTATCGTGCCGGGACAGGGTGCCGGGGCCAACGTCCTGACTTTC
CSAIVPGQGAGANVLTF
>many|TRBV30|.|TRBJ1-1|13
TGTGCCTGGAAAAGCCTCCCGAACACTGAAGCTTTCTTT
CAWKSLPNTEAFF
>many|TRBV11-2|TRBD2|TRBJ2-7|15
TGTGCCAGCAGCTTCCCGCTGGGGGGGACCTACGAGCAGTACTTC
CASSFPLGGTYEQYF
>many|TRBV2|TRBD1|TRBJ1-2|14
TGTGCCAGCAGGGACAGGGGGCAGGGCTATGGCTACACCTTC
CASRDRGQGYGYTF
>many|TRBV10-3|.|TRBJ1-1|14
TGTGCCATCAGTGAGTCGGCTTGGGGGACTGAAGCTTTCTTT
CAISESAWGTEAFF
>many|TRBV20-1|TRBD1|TRBJ2-1|15
TGCAGTGCTAGCCCGGACAGGGGGAGTTTAGATGAGCAGTTCTTC
CSASPDRGSLDEQFF
>many|TRBV19|.|TRBJ1-1|15
TGTGCCAGTAGTATTCGGGGGCGCAGCGACACTGAAGCTTTCTTT
CASSIRGRSDTEAFF
>many|TRBV28|.|TRBJ1-1|13
TGTGCCAGCTCTTCCGGGAGGATGACTGAAGCTTTCTTT
CASSSGRMTEAFF
>many|TRBV20-1|TRBD1|TRBJ1-5|18
TGCAGTGCTACGGACCGCTACAGGGGGAGGATGGGCAATCAGCCCCAGCATTTT
CSATDRYRGRMGNQPQHF
>many|TRBV27|TRBD2|TRBJ2-7|13
TGTGCCAGCAGGGCGGGGGGGCGCTACGAGCAGTACTTC
CASRAGGRYEQYF
>few|TRBV4-3|.|TRBJ1-3|15
TGCGCCAGCAGCCCCTGGCCGGGGAATGGAAACACCATATATTTT
CASSPWPGNGNTIYF
>many|TRBV28|.|TRBJ1-2|15
TGTGCCAGCAGCCTACCTTTTAAAAACTCGGGAGGCTACACCTTC
CASSLPFKNSGGYTF
>many|TRBV3-1|.|TRBJ2-1|14
TGTGCCAGCAGCCAAGTACTAGCCTACAATGAGCAGTTCTTC
CASSQVLAYNEQFF